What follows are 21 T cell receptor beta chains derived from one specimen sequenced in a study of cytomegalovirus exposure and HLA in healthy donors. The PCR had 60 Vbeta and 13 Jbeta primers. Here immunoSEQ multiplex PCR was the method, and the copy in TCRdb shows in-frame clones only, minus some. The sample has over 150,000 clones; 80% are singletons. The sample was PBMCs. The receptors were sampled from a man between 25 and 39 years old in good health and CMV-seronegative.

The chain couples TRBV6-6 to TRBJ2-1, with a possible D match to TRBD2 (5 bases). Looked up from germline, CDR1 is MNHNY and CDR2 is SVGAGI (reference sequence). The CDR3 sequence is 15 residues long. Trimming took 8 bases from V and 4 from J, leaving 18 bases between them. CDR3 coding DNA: TGTGCCAGCGCTAATGAGAGGGTAACTTACAATGAGCAGTTCTTC. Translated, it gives CASANERVTYNEQFF.

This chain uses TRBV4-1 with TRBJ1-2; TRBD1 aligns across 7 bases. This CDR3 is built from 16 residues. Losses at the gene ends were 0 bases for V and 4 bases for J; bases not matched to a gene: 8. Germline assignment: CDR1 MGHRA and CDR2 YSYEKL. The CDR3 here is CASSQDRPGGIYGYTF. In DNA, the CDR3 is TGCGCCAGCAGCCAAGATCGGCCAGGGGGGATCTATGGCTACACCTTC.

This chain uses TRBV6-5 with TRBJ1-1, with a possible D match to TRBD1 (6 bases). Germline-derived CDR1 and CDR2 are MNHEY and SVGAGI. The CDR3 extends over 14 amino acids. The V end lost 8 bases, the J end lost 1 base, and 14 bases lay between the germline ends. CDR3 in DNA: TGTGCCAGCGCGCCAGGGGTGACGAACACTGAAGCTTTCTTT. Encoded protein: CASAPGVTNTEAFF.

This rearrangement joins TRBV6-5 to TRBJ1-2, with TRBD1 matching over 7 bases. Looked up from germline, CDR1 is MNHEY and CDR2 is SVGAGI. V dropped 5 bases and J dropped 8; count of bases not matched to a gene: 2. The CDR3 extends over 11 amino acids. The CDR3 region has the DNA TGTGCCAGCAGTACAGGGGACGGCTACACCTTC. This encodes CASSTGDGYTF.

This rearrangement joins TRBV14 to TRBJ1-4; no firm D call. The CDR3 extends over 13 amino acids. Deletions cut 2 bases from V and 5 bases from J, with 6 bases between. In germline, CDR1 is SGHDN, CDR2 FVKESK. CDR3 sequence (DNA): TGTGCCAGCAGCCAATCCGTCAATGAAAAACTGTTTTTT. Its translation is CASSQSVNEKLFF.

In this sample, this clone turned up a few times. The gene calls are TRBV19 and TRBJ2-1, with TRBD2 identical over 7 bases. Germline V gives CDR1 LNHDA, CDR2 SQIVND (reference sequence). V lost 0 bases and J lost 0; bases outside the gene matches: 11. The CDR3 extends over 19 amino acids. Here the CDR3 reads CASSIDRPAGTSSYNEQFF. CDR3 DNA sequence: TGTGCCAGTAGTATAGATAGGCCAGCGGGGACGAGCTCCTACAATGAGCAGTTCTTC.

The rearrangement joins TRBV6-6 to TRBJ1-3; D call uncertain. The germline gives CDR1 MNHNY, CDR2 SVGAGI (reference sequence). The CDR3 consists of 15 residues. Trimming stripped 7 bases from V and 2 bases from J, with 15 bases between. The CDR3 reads CASTVTGGPGNTIYF. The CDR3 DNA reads TGTGCCAGCACCGTTACCGGAGGGCCTGGAAACACCATATATTTT.

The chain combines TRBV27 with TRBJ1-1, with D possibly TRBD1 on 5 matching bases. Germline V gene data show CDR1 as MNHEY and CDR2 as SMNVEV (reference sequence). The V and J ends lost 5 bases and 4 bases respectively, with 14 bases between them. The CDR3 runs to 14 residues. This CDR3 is CASSPGFERTEAFF. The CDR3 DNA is TGTGCCAGCAGTCCAGGGTTCGAGCGCACTGAAGCTTTCTTT.

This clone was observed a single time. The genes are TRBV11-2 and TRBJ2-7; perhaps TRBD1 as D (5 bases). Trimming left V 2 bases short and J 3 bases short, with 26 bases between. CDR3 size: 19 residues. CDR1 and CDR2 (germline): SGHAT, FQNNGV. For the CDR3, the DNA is TGTGCCAGCAGCTTATACGGTACCTTCTGGCCAGGGTCGGGCTACGAGCAGTACTTC. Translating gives CASSLYGTFWPGSGYEQYF.

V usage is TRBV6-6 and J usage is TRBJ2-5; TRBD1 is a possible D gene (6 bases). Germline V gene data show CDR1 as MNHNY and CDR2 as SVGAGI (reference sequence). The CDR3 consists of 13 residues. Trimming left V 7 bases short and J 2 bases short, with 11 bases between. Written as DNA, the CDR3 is TGTGCCAGCATTGACAGGAGACAAGAGACCCAGTACTTC. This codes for CASIDRRQETQYF.

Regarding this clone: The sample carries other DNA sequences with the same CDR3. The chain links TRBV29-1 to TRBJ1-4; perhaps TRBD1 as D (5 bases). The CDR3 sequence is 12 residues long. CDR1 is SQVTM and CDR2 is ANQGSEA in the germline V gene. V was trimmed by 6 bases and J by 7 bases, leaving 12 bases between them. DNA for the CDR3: TGCAGCGTACAGGACGGGGGTGAAAAACTGTTTTTT. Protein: CSVQDGGEKLFF.

CDR3 sequence (DNA): TGTGCCTGGAGGGGAACAGGGGCAGATACGCAGTATTTT. It specifies CAWRGTGADTQYF. The chain links TRBV30 to TRBJ2-3; 7 nucleotides line up with TRBD1. Trimming removed 3 bases from V and 4 bases from J; junction bases left unmatched: 4. CDR1 is GTSNPN, CDR2 SVGIG, per germline (reference sequence). The CDR3 has 13 residues. Supplemented by reference TRBV30 and TRBJ2-3, the full variable domain reads SQTIHQWPATLVQPVGSPLSLECTVEGTSNPNLYWYRQAAGRGLQLLFYSVGIGQISSEVPQNLSASRPQDRQFILSSKKLLLSDSGFYLCAWRGTGADTQYFGPGTRLTVL.

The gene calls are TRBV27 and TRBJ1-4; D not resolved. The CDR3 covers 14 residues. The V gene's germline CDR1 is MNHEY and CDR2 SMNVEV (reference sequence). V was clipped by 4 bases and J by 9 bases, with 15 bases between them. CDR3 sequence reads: CASSWNPTSQKLFF. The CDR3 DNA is TGTGCCAGCAGTTGGAACCCGACAAGCCAAAAACTGTTTTTT.

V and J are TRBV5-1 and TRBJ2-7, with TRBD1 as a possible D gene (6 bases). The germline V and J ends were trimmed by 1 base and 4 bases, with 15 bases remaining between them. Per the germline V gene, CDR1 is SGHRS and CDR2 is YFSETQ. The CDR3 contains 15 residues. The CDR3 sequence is CASSLTWDKLYEQYF. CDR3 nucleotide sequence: TGCGCCAGCAGCTTGACTTGGGACAAACTATACGAGCAGTACTTC.

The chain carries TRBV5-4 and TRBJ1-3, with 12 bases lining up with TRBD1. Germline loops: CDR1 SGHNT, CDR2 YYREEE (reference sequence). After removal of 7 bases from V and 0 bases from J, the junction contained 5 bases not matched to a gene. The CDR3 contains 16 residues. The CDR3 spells CASVRGQGASGNTIYF. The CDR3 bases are TGTGCCAGCGTCCGGGGACAGGGGGCCTCTGGAAACACCATATATTTT.

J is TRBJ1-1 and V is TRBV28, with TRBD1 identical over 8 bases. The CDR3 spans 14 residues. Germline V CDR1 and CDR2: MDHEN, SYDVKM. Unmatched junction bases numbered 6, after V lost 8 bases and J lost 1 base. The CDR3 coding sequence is TGTGCCAGCGATCCGGGACAGGCGAACACTGAAGCTTTCTTT. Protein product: CASDPGQANTEAFF.

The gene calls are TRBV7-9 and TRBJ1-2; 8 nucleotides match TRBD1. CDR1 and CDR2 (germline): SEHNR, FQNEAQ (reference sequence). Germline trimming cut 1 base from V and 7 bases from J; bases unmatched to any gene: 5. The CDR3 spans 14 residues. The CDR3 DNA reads TGTGCCAGCAGCTTAGGACGGACAGGGACTGGCTACACCTTC. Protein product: CASSLGRTGTGYTF.

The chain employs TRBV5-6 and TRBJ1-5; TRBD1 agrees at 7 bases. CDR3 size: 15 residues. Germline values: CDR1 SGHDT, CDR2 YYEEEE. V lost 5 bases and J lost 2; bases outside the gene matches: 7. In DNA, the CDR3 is TGTGCCAGCAGTTTTGGGACAGCCCGCAATCAGCCCCAGCATTTT. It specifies CASSFGTARNQPQHF.

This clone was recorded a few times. The chain's CDR3 is CASSGQTGMEGYTF. Written as DNA, the CDR3 is TGTGCCAGCAGTGGACAAACAGGGATGGAAGGCTACACCTTC. The J gene is TRBJ1-2, the V gene TRBV27; D is possibly TRBD1 (6 bases). Germline CDR1 is MNHEY and CDR2 is SMNVEV (reference sequence). V lost 5 bases and J lost 8, with 18 bases in between. There are 14 residues in the CDR3.

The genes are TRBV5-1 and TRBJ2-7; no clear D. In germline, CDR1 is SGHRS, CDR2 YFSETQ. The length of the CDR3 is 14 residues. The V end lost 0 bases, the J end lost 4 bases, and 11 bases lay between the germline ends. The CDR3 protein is CASSLESGGYEQYF. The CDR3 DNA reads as TGCGCCAGCAGCTTGGAGTCTGGCGGATACGAGCAGTACTTC. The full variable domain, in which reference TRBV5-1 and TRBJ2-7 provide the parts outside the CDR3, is KAGVTQTPRYLIKTRGQQVTLSCSPISGHRSVSWYQQTPGQGLQFLFEYFSETQRNKGNFPGRFSGRQFSNSRSEMNVSTLELGDSALYLCASSLESGGYEQYFGPGTRLTVT.

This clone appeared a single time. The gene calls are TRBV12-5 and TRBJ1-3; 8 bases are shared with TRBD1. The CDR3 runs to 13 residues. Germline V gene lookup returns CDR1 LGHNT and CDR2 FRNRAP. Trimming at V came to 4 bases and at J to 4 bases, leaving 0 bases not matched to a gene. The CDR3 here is CASGSGGGNTIYF. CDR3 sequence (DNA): TGTGCTAGTGGTTCAGGGGGCGGAAACACCATATATTTT.